This T cell receptor beta chain was retrieved from a study of cytotoxic CD8 clonotypes in ibrutinib-treated CLL. Turning to this clone: What it binds is not known.

The repertoire was sequenced with immunoSEQ multiplex PCR; TCRdb's copy has only in-frame clones and lacks some. The sample lists about 84,000 clones; about 86% were seen once. Study-level results: Rising at ibrutinib response, clonality subsequently fell back toward baseline at progression.

TCR beta libraries used about 1.9 micrograms of genomic DNA from cryopreserved PBMCs. The receptor was derived from a human donor with chronic lymphocytic leukemia. Sequenced material: PBMCs, taken before ibrutinib treatment.

The CDR3 protein is CASSPVAGGFGNEQFF. The CDR3 region has the DNA TGTGCCAGCAGTCCAGTAGCGGGAGGGTTCGGAAATGAGCAGTTCTTC. The chain is built from TRBV6-6 and TRBJ2-1, with TRBD2 matching 11 bases. This CDR3 contains 16 residues. V trimming: 5 bases; J trimming: 7 bases; junction bases outside the gene matches: 10. The germline gives CDR1 MNHNY, CDR2 SVGAGI (reference sequence).